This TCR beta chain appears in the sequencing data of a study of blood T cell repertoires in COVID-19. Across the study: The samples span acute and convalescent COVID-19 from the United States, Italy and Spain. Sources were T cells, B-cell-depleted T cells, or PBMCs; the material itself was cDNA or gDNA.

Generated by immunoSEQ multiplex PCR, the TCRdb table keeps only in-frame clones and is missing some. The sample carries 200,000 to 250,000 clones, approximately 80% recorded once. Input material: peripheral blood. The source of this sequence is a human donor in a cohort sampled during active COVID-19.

For the CDR3, the DNA is TGTGCCAGCACTTTCGCGGGGCCGACTGAAGCTTTCTTT. Protein: CASTFAGPTEAFF. This chain links TRBV12-3 or TRBV12-4 with TRBJ1-1, with a tentative D call TRBD1 (5 bases). CDR3 size: 13 residues. The V gene lost 7 bases and the J gene lost 5 bases, with 14 bases spanning the gap.